The TCR beta chain described here comes from a study of neurological immune-mediated disorders. Of note for this clonotype: The germline gene is not matched at one end of the junction; a read error may be the cause.

Via MiXCR, TCRdb re-called the 5' RACE reads, giving one row per CDR3 protein. The top ten hold approximately 7% of the sample, which has 50,000 to 70,000 distinct CDR3 sequences, about 10% seen once. Time point described: longitudinal time-point 1 (baseline). The TCR was taken from a male donor with HTLV-1-associated myelopathy (HAM/TSP). Sample: PBMCs.

The DNA for the CDR3 is TGTGCCAGCGGATTGGAAAGGGGCAATCAGCCACAGCATTTT. Its protein is CASGLERGNQPQHF. This chain uses TRBV28 with TRBJ1-5, with D perhaps matching TRBD1 (5 bases). The V gene's germline CDR1 is MDHEN and CDR2 SYDVKM. The CDR3 is 14 amino acids.